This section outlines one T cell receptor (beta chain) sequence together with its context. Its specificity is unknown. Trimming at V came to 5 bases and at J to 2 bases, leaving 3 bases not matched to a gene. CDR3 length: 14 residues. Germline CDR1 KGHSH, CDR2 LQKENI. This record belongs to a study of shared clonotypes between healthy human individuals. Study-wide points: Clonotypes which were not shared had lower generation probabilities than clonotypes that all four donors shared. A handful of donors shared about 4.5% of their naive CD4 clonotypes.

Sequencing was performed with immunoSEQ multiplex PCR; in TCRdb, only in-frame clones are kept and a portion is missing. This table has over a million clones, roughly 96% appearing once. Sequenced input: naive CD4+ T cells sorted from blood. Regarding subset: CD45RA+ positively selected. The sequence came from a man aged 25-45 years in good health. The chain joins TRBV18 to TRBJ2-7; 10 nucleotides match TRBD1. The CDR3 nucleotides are TGTGCCAGCTCATCGACAGGGGGCGCCTACGAGCAGTACTTC. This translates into CASSSTGGAYEQYF.